A single T cell receptor beta chain is shown here with its context. The entry originates in a study of sequential checkpoint blockade in melanoma. Turning to the study itself: Arm A got nivolumab then ipilimumab; arm B the reverse, 1:1. Maintenance nivolumab came after either treatment sequence.

The sample's treatment: randomized to nivolumab then ipilimumab (arm A) or the reverse (arm B). DNA-damaging chemotherapy had not been given to any patient beforehand. Live CD3+CD8+ CD19− CD56− cells were sorted from PBMCs. In germline, CDR1 is MGHRA, CDR2 YSYEKL. V lost 1 base and J lost 3; bases outside the gene matches: 3. The CDR3 has 14 amino acids. Sequencing used immunoSEQ multiplex PCR; TCRdb keeps in-frame clones, though not all of them. The repertoire holds some 25,000 clones, 77% seen once, with roughly 15% in the top ten. The clonotype was recovered from a human donor with melanoma. This chain joins TRBV4-1 and TRBJ2-7, with 7 bases that match TRBD2. Here the sequenced sample was CD8+ T cells sorted from blood (inferred from file names), taken from a patient given nivolumab and ipilimumab in sequence. CDR3 amino acids: CASSQGRGIYEQYF. CDR3 nucleotides: TGCGCCAGCAGCCAAGGGCGGGGGATCTACGAGCAGTACTTC.